The 13 T cell receptor beta chains in this list originate from one sample, sequenced in a study of cytomegalovirus exposure and HLA in healthy donors. The study ran its PCR with 60 Vbeta and 13 Jbeta primers. This table comes from immunoSEQ multiplex PCR, and its TCRdb copy is limited to in-frame clones, with some not included. This sample has about 180,000 clones, with over 70% found just once. Sequenced material: PBMCs. The receptors derive from a man between 35 and 55 years old in good health and CMV-seronegative.

This chain connects TRBV18 to TRBJ2-7; 9 bases are a match to TRBD1. The V gene's germline CDR1 is KGHSH and CDR2 LQKENI. V trimming: 3 bases; J trimming: 5 bases; junction bases outside the gene matches: 8. The CDR3 runs 15 residues. The CDR3 here is CASSPGQGIHHEQYF. As DNA, the CDR3 is TGTGCCAGCTCACCGGGACAGGGCATTCACCACGAGCAGTACTTC.

The V gene is TRBV2, the J gene TRBJ2-7; 9 nucleotides align to TRBD1. The CDR3 loop spans 12 amino acids. The V segment lost 6 bases and the J segment 12 bases; nucleotides outside the gene matches: 9. The germline V gene encodes CDR1 SNHLY and CDR2 FYNNEI. The CDR3 protein is CASRPSDRGLYF. In nucleotides, the CDR3 is TGTGCCAGCAGACCCTCGGACAGGGGCTTGTACTTC.

This clone was counted once. The chain uses TRBV18 and TRBJ2-5, with D possibly matching TRBD2 (6 bases). The CDR3 is 15 amino acids. V was cut by 1 base and J by 5 bases, with 14 bases left in between. Germline-derived CDR1 and CDR2 are KGHSH and LQKENI. CDR3 in amino acids: CASSPQSWEEETQYF. CDR3 nucleotides: TGTGCCAGCTCACCACAGAGCTGGGAGGAGGAGACCCAGTACTTC.

The J gene is TRBJ2-7, the V gene TRBV19; D perhaps matches TRBD1 (6 bases). The CDR3 runs to 16 residues. Germline CDR1 LNHDA, CDR2 SQIVND (reference sequence). V dropped 5 bases and J dropped 2 bases, with 19 bases sitting between them. CDR3 in DNA: TGTGCCAGTAGTCTCTATAGCTTGACAGGCCCCTACGAGCAGTACTTC. Translating it yields CASSLYSLTGPYEQYF. The full variable domain, rest sourced from reference TRBV19 and TRBJ2-7, is DGGITQSPKYLFRKEGQNVTLSCEQNLNHDAMYWYRQDPGQGLRLIYYSQIVNDFQKGDIAEGYSVSREKKESFPLTVTSAQKNPTAFYLCASSLYSLTGPYEQYFGPGTRLTVT.

This chain links TRBV9 with TRBJ2-1; TRBD2 matches 7 bases. This CDR3 is 14 amino acids long. CDR1 SGDLS and CDR2 YYNGEE come from the germline V gene. J gave up 7 bases and V 0 bases, and 4 bases lay outside the gene matches. The CDR3 region is CASSVDLAENEQFF. The CDR3 coding sequence is TGTGCCAGCAGCGTAGATCTAGCGGAGAATGAGCAGTTCTTC.

This chain uses TRBV4-1 with TRBJ2-3, with D possibly matching TRBD1 (5 bases). In germline, CDR1 is MGHRA, CDR2 YSYEKL. V was trimmed by 0 bases and J by 2 bases, leaving 9 bases between them. The CDR3 is made up of 15 amino acids. This CDR3 reads CASSQEGRSTDTQYF. Here the CDR3 DNA reads TGCGCCAGCAGCCAAGAGGGGCGGTCCACAGATACGCAGTATTTT.

The chain links TRBV7-9 to TRBJ2-1, with D hard to call. Germline lookup yields CDR1 SEHNR and CDR2 FQNEAQ (reference sequence). The CDR3 runs to 13 residues. Trimming took 0 bases from V and 5 from J, leaving 5 bases between them. The CDR3 region has the DNA TGTGCCAGCAGCTTAGCGCAGGACAATGAGCAGTTCTTC. Protein sequence: CASSLAQDNEQFF. The complete variable domain, with remaining parts taken from reference TRBV7-9 and TRBJ2-1, reads DTGVSQNPRHKITKRGQNVTFRCDPISEHNRLYWYRQTLGQGPEFLTYFQNEAQLEKSRLLSDRFSAERPKGSFSTLEIQRTEQGDSAMYLCASSLAQDNEQFFGPGTRLTVL.

The rearrangement uses TRBV25-1 and TRBJ1-1; TRBD1 agrees at 9 bases. Germline CDR1 is MGHDK and CDR2 is SYGVNS. V shed 3 bases, J shed 4 bases, and the junction held 3 bases outside the gene matches. The CDR3 runs to 14 residues. The CDR3 DNA reads TGTGCCAGCAGTGATCGACAGGGGGGCACTGAAGCTTTCTTT. This sequence encodes CASSDRQGGTEAFF. The variable domain in full, completed from reference TRBV25-1 and TRBJ1-1, reads EADIYQTPRYLVIGTGKKITLECSQTMGHDKMYWYQQDPGMELHLIHYSYGVNSTEKGDLSSESTVSRIRTEHFPLTLESARPSHTSQYLCASSDRQGGTEAFFGQGTRLTVV.

This sequence joins TRBV10-3 and TRBJ2-5; 8 bases line up with TRBD2. The V segment lost 6 bases and the J segment 0 bases; nucleotides outside the gene matches: 3. Germline loops: CDR1 ENHRY, CDR2 SYGVKD. This CDR3 spans 14 amino acids. CDR3 residues: CAISLSGDQETQYF. The CDR3 DNA follows: TGTGCCATCAGCCTTAGCGGGGACCAAGAGACCCAGTACTTC.

The chain combines TRBV28 with TRBJ2-7; 8 bases fit TRBD1. There are 17 residues in the CDR3. Looked up from germline, CDR1 is MDHEN and CDR2 is SYDVKM. V shed 3 bases, J shed 5 bases, and the junction held 15 bases outside the gene matches. Here the CDR3 reads CASSFPPQGGDLDEQYF. The CDR3, as DNA: TGTGCCAGCAGTTTCCCTCCACAGGGGGGCGACCTGGACGAGCAGTACTTC.

The V call is TRBV5-4, the J call TRBJ1-6; TRBD1 matches 9 bases. Germline CDR1 SGHNT, CDR2 YYREEE (reference sequence). The CDR3 covers 16 residues. After removal of 0 bases from V and 7 bases from J, the junction contained 5 bases not matched to a gene. The CDR3 nucleotides read TGTGCCAGCAGCTTGGTGGGACAGGGTGGCAATTCACCCCTCCACTTT. As protein: CASSLVGQGGNSPLHF.

CDR3 residues: CATSRKHLNTEAFF. CDR3 bases: TGTGCCACCAGCAGAAAGCACCTGAACACTGAAGCTTTCTTT. J is TRBJ1-1 and V is TRBV15; D gene ambiguous. V was trimmed by 2 bases and J by 0 bases, leaving 7 bases between them. CDR3 length equals 14 residues. Germline V gene data show CDR1 as LNHNV and CDR2 as YYDKDF (reference sequence).

The chain carries TRBV7-2 and TRBJ2-3; D is possibly TRBD2 (5 bases). This CDR3 contains 13 residues. Trimming took off 7 bases at V and 8 bases at J, with 16 bases between the two ends. CDR1 and CDR2 from the germline V gene are SGHTA and FQGNSA. CDR3 bases: TGTGCCAGCACCTATATTTCGGGGAGTACGCAGTATTTT. This translates into CASTYISGSTQYF.